These T cell receptor beta chains were read from a single sample in a study of T-cell memory formation after mild COVID-19. MiXCR, run by TCRdb on the 5' RACE reads, gives a single entry per CDR3 protein. The sample consists of fewer than 700,000 distinct CDR3 sequences, about 20% of them appearing once. The sequenced material came from PBMCs or a T cell subset sorted from them (not recorded which). The receptors here all came from an adult woman who had mild COVID-19 (a few samples of this study predate the infection). Cell type and time point are not known. Both conserved end residues are part of each CDR3.

V | CDR3
TRBV12-3/TRBV12-4 | CASSSQRGRPHTDTQYF
TRBV7-3 | CASSLGLASSTDTQYF
TRBV7-8 | CASSPRGGSSSTDTQYF
TRBV7-3 | CASSQKGLAGGTAQYF
TRBV11-3 | CASSPTPGPNEQFF
TRBV12-3/TRBV12-4 | CASSPRTGAGGYTF
TRBV5-1 | CASSLTSGSLYF
TRBV24-1 | CATSDLRQWQGKSRGYTF
TRBV2 | CASSEVSDTQYF
TRBV18 | CASSYSTGNTEAFF
TRBV5-5 | CASSYGLNEKLFF
TRBV11-2 | CASSLDSTYTEAFF
TRBV12-3/TRBV12-4 | CASSLLAGLPDTQYF
TRBV20-1 | CSARPRRGEYPLISYEQYF
TRBV11-2 | CASSPRVGKSGELFF
TRBV5-1 | CASSSDRVSTDTQYF
TRBV21-1 | CASSDLPGTGDETQYF
TRBV11-2 | CASSLDKWKTQYF
TRBV20-1 | CSARFRDRAYEQYF
TRBV7-7 | CASSFGLGADTQYF
TRBV7-2 | CASEDGSNQPQHF
TRBV20-1 | CSAGTSGRTYGQYF
TRBV30 | CAWSGQLNTEAFF
TRBV7-2 | CASSLGQGGFSPLHF
TRBV3-1 | CASSQGRREQFF
TRBV5-1 | CASSLGGEAEQFF
TRBV14 | CASSQVYSGGYNEQFF
TRBV15 | CATRRDRVQEQYF
TRBV2 | CASSVAISETQYF
TRBV12-3/TRBV12-4 | CASSLRLAGGMDIQYF
TRBV27 | CASSLLGQGAHEQYF
TRBV7-9 | CASSLAGQASPSGNTIYF